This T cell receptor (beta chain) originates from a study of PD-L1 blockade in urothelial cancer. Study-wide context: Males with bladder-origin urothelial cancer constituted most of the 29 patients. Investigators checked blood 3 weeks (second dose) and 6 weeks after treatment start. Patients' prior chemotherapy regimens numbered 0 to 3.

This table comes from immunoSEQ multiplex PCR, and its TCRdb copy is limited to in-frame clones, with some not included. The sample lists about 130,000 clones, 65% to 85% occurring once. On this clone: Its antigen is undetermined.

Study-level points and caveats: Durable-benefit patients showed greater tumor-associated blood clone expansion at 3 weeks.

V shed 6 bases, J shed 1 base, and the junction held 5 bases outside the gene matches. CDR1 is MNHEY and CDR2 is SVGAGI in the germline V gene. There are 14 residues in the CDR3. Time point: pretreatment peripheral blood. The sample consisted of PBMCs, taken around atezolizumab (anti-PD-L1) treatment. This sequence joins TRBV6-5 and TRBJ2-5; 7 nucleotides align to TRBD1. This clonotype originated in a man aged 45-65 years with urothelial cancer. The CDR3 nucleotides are TGTGCCAGCAGGATTCACAGGGGCCAAGAGACCCAGTACTTC. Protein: CASRIHRGQETQYF.